Reported below is one T cell receptor (beta chain). Its antigen is unidentified. The record originates from a study of cytomegalovirus exposure and HLA in healthy donors. The PCR used 60 Vbeta and 13 Jbeta primers. The protocol was immunoSEQ multiplex PCR, while the TCRdb copy is restricted to in-frame clones and leaves out a portion. The sample consists of 110,000 or so clones, about four fifths of them appearing once. Trimming shortened V by 2 bases and J by 4 bases, and 15 bases separated the two germline ends. The germline CDR1 and CDR2 sequences are SNHLY and FYNNEI. This CDR3 is built from 16 residues. Findings and limits, study-wide: In a later analysis, across HLA loci, associated TCR counts were highest for DRB1, lowest for HLA-C. Reports indicate that TCR beta sequences accurately predicted the HLA-A and HLA-B alleles of most subjects. Reportedly, fewer N-insertions than the approximately 680-donor mean appeared in an Asian-associated ancestry cluster in a later analysis.

This TCR came from a woman aged 30 to 39 in good health and CMV-seronegative. The gene calls are TRBV2 and TRBJ1-3; D unclear. Sequencing input: PBMCs. The CDR3 loop is CASSESRTDSGNTIYF. CDR3 nucleotides: TGTGCCAGCAGTGAATCGCGGACGGACTCCGGAAACACCATATATTTT.